The following is a T cell receptor beta chain sequence with its context. Its antigen is currently unknown. Trimming left V 0 bases short and J 5 bases short, with 13 bases between. The CDR3 contains 15 residues. Germline values: CDR1 LNHNV, CDR2 YYDKDF (reference sequence). This sample is drawn from a study of T cell responses to AZD1222 COVID-19 vaccine. The study's findings and limits: Among the donors, most were white British and more were female, and clonal diversity was possibly underestimated. Spike-specific TCR repertoires showed rising breadth and depth after two AZD1222 doses.

Libraries were prepared by immunoSEQ multiplex PCR; TCRdb keeps only in-frame clonotypes and omits some of them. The sample contains about 160,000 clones, 90% to 95% of which appear only once. The receptor was isolated from an adult who received the AZD1222 COVID-19 vaccine. Source: peripheral blood, taken 28 days after the second AZD1222 dose. V is TRBV15 and J is TRBJ2-5; D possibly corresponds to TRBD1 (5 bases). In DNA form, the CDR3 reads TGTGCCACCAGCAGAGATCGTGCAGGGCTGGAGACCCAGTACTTC. Its protein product is CATSRDRAGLETQYF.